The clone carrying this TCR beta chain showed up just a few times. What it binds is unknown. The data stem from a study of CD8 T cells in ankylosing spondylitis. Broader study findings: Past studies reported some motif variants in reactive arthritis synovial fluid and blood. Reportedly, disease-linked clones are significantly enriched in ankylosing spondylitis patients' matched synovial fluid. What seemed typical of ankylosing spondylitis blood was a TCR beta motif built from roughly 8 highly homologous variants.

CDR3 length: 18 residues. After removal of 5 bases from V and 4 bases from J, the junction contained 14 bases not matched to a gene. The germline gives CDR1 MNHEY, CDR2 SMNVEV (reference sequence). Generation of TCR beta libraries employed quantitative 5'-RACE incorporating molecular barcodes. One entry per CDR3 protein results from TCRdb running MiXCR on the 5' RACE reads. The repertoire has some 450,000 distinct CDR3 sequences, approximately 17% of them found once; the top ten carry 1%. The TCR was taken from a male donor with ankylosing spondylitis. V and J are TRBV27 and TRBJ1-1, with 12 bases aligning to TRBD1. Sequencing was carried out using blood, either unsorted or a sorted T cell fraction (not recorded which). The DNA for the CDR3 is TGTGCCAGCAGTAGAACCGGGACAGGGGGCGATTGGGGCACTGAAGCTTTCTTT. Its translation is CASSRTGTGGDWGTEAFF.